This TCR beta chain was sequenced during a study of identical twins. The V gene's germline CDR1 is KGHDR and CDR2 SFDVKD. CDR3 size: 13 residues. The V end lost 3 bases, the J end lost 6 bases, and 8 bases lay between the germline ends. TCRdb recomputed calls from the 5' RACE reads with MiXCR, one row per CDR3 protein. The repertoire holds roughly 630,000 distinct CDR3 sequences, around 7.5% seen once, with 1.5% to 2% in the top ten. This clonotype came up a few times. The sample was also reused in another study, on yellow fever vaccine responses in identical twins.

Source material: PBMCs. The receptor was isolated from a woman aged 18 to 35 in good health. The chain employs TRBV24-1 and TRBJ1-5; no definite D call. The CDR3 loop reads CATSDRTTQPQHF. CDR3 nucleotide sequence: TGTGCCACCAGTGATCGGACGACTCAGCCCCAGCATTTT.